This T cell receptor beta chain was identified in a study of T cell responses to AZD1222 COVID-19 vaccine. As for the study in general: Second-dose schedules of about 4 or about 12 weeks were combined.

Concerning this clone itself: Its antigen is as yet unknown.

The V gene's germline CDR1 is MNHEY and CDR2 SVGEGT. The CDR3 runs to 15 residues. J lost 4 bases, V lost 5 bases, and 6 bases had no gene match. General study results and limits: A mostly white British donor set with more females was recruited, and clonal diversity was possibly underestimated. Spike regions recognized by vaccine-associated CD4 TCRs spanned the protein, led by 160-218 and 743-854. No repertoire was sampled before or during the peak T cell response, only after it.

Sequencing was performed with immunoSEQ multiplex PCR; in TCRdb, only in-frame clones are kept and a portion is missing. The table lists around 79,000 clones, around 88% of them singletons. The material was peripheral blood, obtained on day 0 of AZD1222 vaccination. The receptor was isolated from an adult in good health. J is TRBJ2-4 and V is TRBV6-2 or TRBV6-3, with TRBD1 matching over 9 bases. The CDR3 region has the DNA TGTGCCAGCAGTGAGGGACAGGGAGTAAAAAACATTCAGTACTTC. It translates to CASSEGQGVKNIQYF.